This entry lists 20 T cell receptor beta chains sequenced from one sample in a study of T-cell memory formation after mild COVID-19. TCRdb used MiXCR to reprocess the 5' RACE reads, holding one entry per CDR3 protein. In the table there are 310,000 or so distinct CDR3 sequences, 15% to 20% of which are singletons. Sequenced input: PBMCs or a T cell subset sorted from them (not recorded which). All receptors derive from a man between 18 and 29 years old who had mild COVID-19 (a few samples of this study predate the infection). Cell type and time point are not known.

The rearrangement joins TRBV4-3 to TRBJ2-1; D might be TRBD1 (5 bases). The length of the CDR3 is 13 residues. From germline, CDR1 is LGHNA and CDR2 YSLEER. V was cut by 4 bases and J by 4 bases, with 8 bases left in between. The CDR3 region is CASSPRQYNEQFF. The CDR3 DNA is TGCGCCAGCAGCCCTAGACAGTACAATGAGCAGTTCTTC.

The CDR3 DNA is TGTGCCAGCAGCTTAACGTCACAAGGCCTCGCTGAAGCTTTCTTT. It codes for CASSLTSQGLAEAFF. The chain has TRBV7-3 and TRBJ1-1; unclear D gene. CDR1 is SGHTA, CDR2 FQGTGA, per germline. This CDR3 has 15 residues. V was shortened by 0 bases and J by 6 bases, with 14 bases between the two germline ends.

The chain's CDR3 is CASSQGTHTDTQYF. In DNA form, the CDR3 reads TGCGCCAGCAGCCAAGGGACGCACACAGATACGCAGTATTTT. This chain links TRBV4-1 with TRBJ2-3; D not certain. The CDR3 spans 14 residues. V was trimmed by 1 base and J by 2 bases, leaving 7 bases between them. Per germline, CDR1 MGHRA and CDR2 YSYEKL.

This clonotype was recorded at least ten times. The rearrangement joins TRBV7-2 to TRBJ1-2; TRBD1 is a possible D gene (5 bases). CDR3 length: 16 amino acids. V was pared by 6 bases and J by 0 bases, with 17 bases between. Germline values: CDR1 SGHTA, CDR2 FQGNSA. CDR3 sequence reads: CASSRGYLEANYGYTF. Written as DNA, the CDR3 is TGTGCCAGCAGTCGGGGCTATCTCGAAGCTAACTATGGCTACACCTTC.

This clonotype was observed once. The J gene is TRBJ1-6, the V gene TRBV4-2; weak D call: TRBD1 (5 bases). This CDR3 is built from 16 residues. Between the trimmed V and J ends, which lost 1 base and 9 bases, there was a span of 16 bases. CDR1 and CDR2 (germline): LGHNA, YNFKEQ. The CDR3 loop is CASSQAGSERFSPLHF. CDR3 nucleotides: TGTGCCAGCAGCCAAGCAGGGTCTGAACGGTTTTCACCCCTCCACTTT.

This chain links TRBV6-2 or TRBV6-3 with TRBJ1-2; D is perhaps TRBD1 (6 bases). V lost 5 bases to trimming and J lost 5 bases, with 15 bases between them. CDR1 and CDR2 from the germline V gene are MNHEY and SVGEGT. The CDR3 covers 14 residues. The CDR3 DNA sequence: TGTGCCAGCAGTCGGGACATGACTTGGTATGGCTACACCTTC. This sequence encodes CASSRDMTWYGYTF.

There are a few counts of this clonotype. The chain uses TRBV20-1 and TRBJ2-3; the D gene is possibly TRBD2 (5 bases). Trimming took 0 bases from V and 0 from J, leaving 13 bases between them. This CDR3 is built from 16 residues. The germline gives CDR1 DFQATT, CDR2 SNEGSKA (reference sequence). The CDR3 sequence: CSARDPGVASTDTQYF. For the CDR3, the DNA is TGCAGTGCTAGAGATCCCGGGGTTGCTAGCACAGATACGCAGTATTTT.

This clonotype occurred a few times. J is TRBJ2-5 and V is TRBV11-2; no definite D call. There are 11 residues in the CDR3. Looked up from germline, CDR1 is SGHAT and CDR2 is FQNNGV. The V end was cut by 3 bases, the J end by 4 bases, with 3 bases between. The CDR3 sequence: CASSFIETQYF. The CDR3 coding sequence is TGTGCCAGCAGCTTTATAGAGACCCAGTACTTC.

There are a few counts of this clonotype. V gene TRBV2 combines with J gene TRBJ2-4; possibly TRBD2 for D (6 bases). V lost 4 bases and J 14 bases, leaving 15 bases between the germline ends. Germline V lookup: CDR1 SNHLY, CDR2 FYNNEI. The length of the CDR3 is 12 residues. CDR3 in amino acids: CASSATRDWEYF. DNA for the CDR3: TGTGCCAGCAGTGCGACGCGGGACTGGGAGTACTTC. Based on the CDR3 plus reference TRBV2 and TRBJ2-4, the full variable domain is EPEVTQTPSHQVTQMGQEVILRCVPISNHLYFYWYRQILGQKVEFLVSFYNNEISEKSEIFDDQFSVERPDGSNFTLKIRSTKLEDSAMYFCASSATRDWEYFGAGTRLSVL.

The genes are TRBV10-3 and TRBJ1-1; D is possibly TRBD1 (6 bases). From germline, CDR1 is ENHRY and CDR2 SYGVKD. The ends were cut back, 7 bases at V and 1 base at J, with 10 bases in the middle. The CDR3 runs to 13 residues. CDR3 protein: CAITGHQNTEAFF. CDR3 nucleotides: TGTGCCATCACGGGACACCAGAACACTGAAGCTTTCTTT.

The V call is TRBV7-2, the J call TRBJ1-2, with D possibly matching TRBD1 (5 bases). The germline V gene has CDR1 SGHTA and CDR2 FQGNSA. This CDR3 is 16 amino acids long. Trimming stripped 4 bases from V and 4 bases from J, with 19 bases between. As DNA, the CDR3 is TGTGCCAGCAGCTCCCCCGGGACGTGGGTCAGCTATGGCTACACCTTC. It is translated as CASSSPGTWVSYGYTF.

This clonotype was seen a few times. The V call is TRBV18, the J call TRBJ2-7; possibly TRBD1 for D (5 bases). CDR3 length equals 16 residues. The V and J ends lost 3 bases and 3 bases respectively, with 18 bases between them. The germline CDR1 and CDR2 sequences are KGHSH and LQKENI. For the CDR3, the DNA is TGTGCCAGCTCACCCCTCCCCACAAGGGGCAACTACGAGCAGTACGTC. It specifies CASSPLPTRGNYEQYV.

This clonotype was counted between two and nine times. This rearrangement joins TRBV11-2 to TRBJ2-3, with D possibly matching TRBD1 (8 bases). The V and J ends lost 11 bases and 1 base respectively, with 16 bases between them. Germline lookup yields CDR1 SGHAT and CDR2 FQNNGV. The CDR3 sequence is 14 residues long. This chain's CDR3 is CADQGAGGTDTQYF. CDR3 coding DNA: TGTGCCGACCAGGGGGCGGGGGGCACAGATACGCAGTATTTT.

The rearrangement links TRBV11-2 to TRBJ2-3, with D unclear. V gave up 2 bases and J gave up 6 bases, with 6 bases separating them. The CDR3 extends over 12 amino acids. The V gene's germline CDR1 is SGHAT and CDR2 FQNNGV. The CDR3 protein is CASSLSLDTQYF. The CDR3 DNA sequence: TGTGCCAGCAGCTTATCTTTGGATACGCAGTATTTT.

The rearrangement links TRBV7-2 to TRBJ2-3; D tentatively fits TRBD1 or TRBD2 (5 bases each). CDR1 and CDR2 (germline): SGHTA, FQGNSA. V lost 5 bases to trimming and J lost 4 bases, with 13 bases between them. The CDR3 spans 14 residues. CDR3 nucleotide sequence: TGTGCCAGCAGCGCAGTCGGGGCCCCAGATACGCAGTATTTT. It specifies CASSAVGAPDTQYF.

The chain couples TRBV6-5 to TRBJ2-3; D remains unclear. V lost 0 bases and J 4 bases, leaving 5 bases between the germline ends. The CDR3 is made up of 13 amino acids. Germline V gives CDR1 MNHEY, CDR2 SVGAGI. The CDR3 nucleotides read TGTGCCAGCAGTTACTCCGGAGCAGATACGCAGTATTTT. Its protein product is CASSYSGADTQYF.

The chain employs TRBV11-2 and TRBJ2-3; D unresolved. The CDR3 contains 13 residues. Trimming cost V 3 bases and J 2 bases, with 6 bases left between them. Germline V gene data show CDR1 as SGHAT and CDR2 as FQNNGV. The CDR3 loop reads CASSFSDTDTQYF. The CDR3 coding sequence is TGTGCCAGCAGCTTTTCCGACACAGATACGCAGTATTTT.

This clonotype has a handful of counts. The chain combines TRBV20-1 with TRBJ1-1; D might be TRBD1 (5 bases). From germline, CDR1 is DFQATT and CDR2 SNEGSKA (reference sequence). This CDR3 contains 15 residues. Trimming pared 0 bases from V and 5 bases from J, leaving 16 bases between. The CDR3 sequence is CSARDVGPGRTEAFF. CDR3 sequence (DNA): TGCAGTGCTAGAGATGTAGGCCCAGGGAGGACTGAAGCTTTCTTT.

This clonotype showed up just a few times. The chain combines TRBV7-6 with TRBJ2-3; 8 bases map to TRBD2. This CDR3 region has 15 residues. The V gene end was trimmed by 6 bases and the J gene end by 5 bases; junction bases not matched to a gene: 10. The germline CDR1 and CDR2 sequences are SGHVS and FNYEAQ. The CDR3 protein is CASSSRGGHGDTQYF. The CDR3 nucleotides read TGTGCCAGCAGTTCCCGGGGGGGGCACGGAGATACGCAGTATTTT. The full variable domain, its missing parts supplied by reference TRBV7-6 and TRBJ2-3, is GAGVSQSPRYKVTKRGQDVALRCDPISGHVSLYWYRQALGQGPEFLTYFNYEAQQDKSGLPNDRFSAERPEGSISTLTIQRTEQRDSAMYRCASSSRGGHGDTQYFGPGTRLTVL.

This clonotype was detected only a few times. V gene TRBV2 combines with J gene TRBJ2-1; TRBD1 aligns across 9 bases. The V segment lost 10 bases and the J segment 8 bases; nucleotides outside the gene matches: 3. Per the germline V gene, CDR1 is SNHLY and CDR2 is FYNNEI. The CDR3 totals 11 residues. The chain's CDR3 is CATGTGYEQFF. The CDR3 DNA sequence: TGTGCCACGGGGACAGGGTATGAGCAGTTCTTC.